The source of this T cell receptor beta chain is a study of cytomegalovirus exposure and HLA in healthy donors. Study findings and constraints: An analysis that was carried out later associated fewer than 20,000 TCR beta sequences with HLA alleles at 0.05 false discovery rate. The classifier reportedly diagnosed cytomegalovirus status with high sensitivity and specificity.

It was with 60 Vbeta and 13 Jbeta primers that the PCR ran. Using immunoSEQ multiplex PCR, the repertoire was profiled, and TCRdb retains in-frame clones only, with some absent. The sample records about 130,000 clones, about 78% being singletons. Germline assignment: CDR1 SGHRS and CDR2 YFSETQ. CDR3 size: 16 residues. V lost 4 bases and J lost 0, with 17 bases in between. With respect to this clone: Its antigen is still unknown.

The sample taken for sequencing was PBMCs. The chain uses TRBV5-1 and TRBJ2-7, with a weak D call TRBD2 (6 bases). This TCR was sampled from a man aged 30 to 45 in good health and CMV-seronegative. In DNA, the CDR3 is TGCGCCAGCAGCACGTTTACGGGGGAGAGCTCCTACGAGCAGTACTTC. Encoded protein: CASSTFTGESSYEQYF.